The 21 T cell receptor beta chains in this list originate from one sample, sequenced in a study of metastatic and nonmetastatic thyroid tumors. Not a single patient had been given any form of treatment at any point before undergoing thyroid surgery. TCRdb reanalyzed the PCR reads via MiXCR. Of approximately 20,000 clones in the sample, approximately 16% were seen once. The source material was blood. The receptors shown here come from a male donor with papillary thyroid cancer or a benign thyroid nodule (not recorded which). Some clones in this sample may be carry-over from other donors' samples.

This clone was seen ten or more times. A junction boundary mismatches the germline segment, possibly from a read error. This rearrangement joins TRBV7-7 to TRBJ2-5, with D hard to call. Germline V CDR1 and CDR2: SSHAT, FNYEAQ (reference sequence). The length of the CDR3 is 10 residues. The DNA for the CDR3 is TGTGCTAGCAGCCCCGGGACCCAGTACTTC. It specifies CASSPGTQYF.

The V call is TRBV9, the J call TRBJ2-3; 7 bases are a match to TRBD2. The CDR3 extends over 16 amino acids. Per germline, CDR1 SGDLS and CDR2 YYNGEE. The V segment lost 3 bases and the J segment 0 bases; nucleotides outside the gene matches: 7. CDR3 nucleotide sequence: TGTGCCAGCAGCGATCCTAGCGGAGAAAGCACAGATACGCAGTATTTT. Encoded protein: CASSDPSGESTDTQYF.

There are many counts of this clone. This chain links TRBV25-1 with TRBJ1-2; D remains unclear. Trimming removed 4 bases at V and 2 bases at J, with 2 bases between. There are 11 residues in the CDR3. The germline CDR1 and CDR2 sequences are MGHDK and SYGVNS. Here the CDR3 reads CASSANYGYTF. The CDR3 coding sequence is TGTGCCAGCAGTGCGAACTATGGCTACACCTTC.

At least ten counts were recorded for this clone. The chain recombines TRBV19 with TRBJ1-2, with 10 nucleotides matching TRBD1. The junction had 4 bases not matched to a gene; V was cut back by 7 bases and J by 5 bases. CDR1 LNHDA and CDR2 SQIVND come from the germline V gene (reference sequence). The CDR3 extends over 13 amino acids. The CDR3: CASTRDRGYGYTF. CDR3 DNA sequence: TGTGCCAGTACCAGGGACAGGGGTTATGGCTACACCTTC.

The chain employs TRBV7-2 and TRBJ2-1; 7 nucleotides line up with TRBD2. CDR1 is SGHTA and CDR2 is FQGNSA in the germline V gene. After removal of 2 bases from V and 0 bases from J, the junction contained 7 bases not matched to a gene. CDR3 length equals 17 residues. CDR3 bases: TGTGCCAGCAGCTTAAAGGTCGGGAGGAGCTCCTACAATGAGCAGTTCTTC. Its translation: CASSLKVGRSSYNEQFF.

Sample share makes this clone medium-sized. As DNA, the CDR3 is TGTGCCAGCAGCCCAGGACTAGCGGGAGGGCTTTCCTACGAGCAGTACTTC. It codes for CASSPGLAGGLSYEQYF. V is TRBV7-9 and J is TRBJ2-7, with TRBD2 matching 15 bases. Germline loops: CDR1 SEHNR, CDR2 FQNEAQ (reference sequence). CDR3 length: 17 residues. Germline trimming cut 5 bases from V and 1 base from J; bases unmatched to any gene: 6.

This clone is medium-sized (0.01 to 0.1%). V and J are TRBV19 and TRBJ2-7, with TRBD2 matching 10 bases. CDR1 is LNHDA and CDR2 is SQIVND in the germline V gene (reference sequence). This CDR3 is 14 amino acids long. After removal of 6 bases from V and 3 bases from J, the junction contained 5 bases not matched to a gene. DNA for the CDR3: TGTGCCAGTAGCACCGTAGCGGGAGGCTACGAGCAGTACTTC. Its protein is CASSTVAGGYEQYF.

The V and J genes are TRBV30 and TRBJ1-2, with TRBD1 matching over 7 bases. CDR3 length equals 12 residues. The trim removed 8 bases at V and 6 bases at J, leaving 9 bases unmatched. Germline V gives CDR1 GTSNPN, CDR2 SVGIG (reference sequence). CDR3 region: CATMTGRDGYTF. In DNA form, the CDR3 reads TGTGCCACCATGACAGGGAGAGATGGCTACACCTTC. The whole variable domain, remainder taken from reference TRBV30 and TRBJ1-2, is SQTIHQWPATLVQPVGSPLSLECTVEGTSNPNLYWYRQAAGRGLQLLFYSVGIGQISSEVPQNLSASRPQDRQFILSSKKLLLSDSGFYLCATMTGRDGYTFGSGTRLTVV.

This clone was seen ten or more times. The genes are TRBV7-9 and TRBJ2-2; D gene ambiguous. V gave up 6 bases and J gave up 1 base, with 18 bases separating them. This CDR3 has 17 amino acids. The V gene's germline CDR1 is SEHNR and CDR2 FQNEAQ (reference sequence). CDR3 bases: TGTGCCAGCAGGAATGGTGCGGATCAAGAGAACACCGGGGAGCTGTTTTTT. Protein sequence: CASRNGADQENTGELFF.

This clone showed up just once. CDR3 in amino acids: CASSSGGASYEQYF. Here the CDR3 DNA reads TGCGCCAGCAGCTCGGGCGGGGCCAGCTACGAGCAGTACTTC. The J gene is TRBJ2-7, the V gene TRBV5-1; D might be TRBD2 (6 bases). Germline V gene sequence: CDR1 SGHRS, CDR2 YFSETQ. The CDR3 covers 14 residues. Trimming took 3 bases from V and 3 from J, leaving 13 bases between them.

This clone showed up many times. The chain joins TRBV27 to TRBJ1-5, with D possibly matching TRBD1 (6 bases). CDR1 is MNHEY and CDR2 is SMNVEV in the germline V gene (reference sequence). V was shortened by 5 bases and J by 4 bases, with 9 bases between the two germline ends. This CDR3 is 13 amino acids long. The CDR3 reads CASSTDRNQPQHF. The DNA of the CDR3 is TGTGCCAGCAGTACGGACAGAAATCAGCCCCAGCATTTT.

The table lists this clone with many counts. The chain combines TRBV20-1 with TRBJ2-5; TRBD2 matches 7 bases. Per germline, CDR1 DFQATT and CDR2 SNEGSKA (reference sequence). CDR3 length: 13 residues. The V gene end was trimmed by 6 bases and the J gene end by 3 bases; junction bases not matched to a gene: 7. The CDR3 is CSALGGSKETQYF. CDR3 DNA: TGCAGTGCCTTGGGGGGGTCGAAAGAGACCCAGTACTTC.

The V gene is TRBV13, the J gene TRBJ2-1; TRBD2 aligns across 15 bases. Losses at the gene ends were 5 bases for V and 6 bases for J; bases not matched to a gene: 14. Germline values: CDR1 PRHDT, CDR2 FYEKMQ (reference sequence). This CDR3 has 19 amino acids. CDR3 protein: CASSRLGGLAGGGTNEQFF. Here the CDR3 DNA reads TGTGCCAGCAGCCGACTGGGGGGACTAGCGGGAGGAGGGACCAATGAGCAGTTCTTC.

Many counts were recorded for this clone. The V call is TRBV7-2, the J call TRBJ2-1; 7 nucleotides agree with TRBD2. CDR3 length: 17 amino acids. Looked up from germline, CDR1 is SGHTA and CDR2 is FQGNSA. Losses at the gene ends were 3 bases for V and 4 bases for J; bases not matched to a gene: 12. The CDR3 sequence: CASSFPLAESYYNEQFF. CDR3 coding DNA: TGTGCCAGCAGCTTCCCCCTAGCGGAGTCGTATTACAATGAGCAGTTCTTC.

This clone was seen repeatedly, ten times or more. This chain connects TRBV24-1 to TRBJ2-1; the D gene is possibly TRBD1 (5 bases). V was trimmed by 3 bases and J by 3 bases, leaving 11 bases between them. In germline, CDR1 is KGHDR, CDR2 SFDVKD. This CDR3 region has 15 residues. CDR3 nucleotides: TGTGCCACCAGTGATCCCGGACACCTCTACAATGAGCAGTTCTTC. This codes for CATSDPGHLYNEQFF.

In this sample, this clone is medium-sized. J is TRBJ1-2 and V is TRBV11-2; D unresolved. The V end was cut by 3 bases, the J end by 4 bases, with 12 bases between. Germline values: CDR1 SGHAT, CDR2 FQNNGV. The CDR3 consists of 14 residues. This chain's CDR3 is CASSFSGTLYGYTF. The CDR3, as DNA: TGTGCCAGCAGCTTCTCAGGAACTCTCTATGGCTACACCTTC.

There are many counts of this clone. V and J are TRBV24-1 and TRBJ2-5; no firm D call. Trimming took off 7 bases at V and 2 bases at J, with 7 bases between the two ends. Germline loops: CDR1 KGHDR, CDR2 SFDVKD. This CDR3 has 12 residues. The CDR3 nucleotides read TGTGCCACCAGAGGGAAGCAAGAGACCCAGTACTTC. This sequence encodes CATRGKQETQYF.

The table lists this clone with many counts. The rearrangement joins TRBV12-3 or TRBV12-4 to TRBJ2-1; 14 bases match TRBD2. This CDR3 is 14 amino acids long. The V gene end was trimmed by 6 bases and the J gene end by 8 bases; junction bases not matched to a gene: 3. The CDR3 sequence is CASRRTSGRHEQFF. The DNA for the CDR3 is TGTGCCAGCAGGCGGACTAGCGGGAGGCATGAGCAGTTCTTC.

The genes are TRBV20-1 and TRBJ2-7; TRBD1 or TRBD2 may be the D gene (5 bases each). The ends were cut back, 8 bases at V and 2 bases at J, with 22 bases in the middle. This CDR3 contains 15 residues. Germline V gene lookup returns CDR1 DFQATT and CDR2 SNEGSKA (reference sequence). The CDR3, as DNA: TGCAGTTCACCCAAGACGGGGCAAGATACCTACGAGCAGTACTTC. Translated: CSSPKTGQDTYEQYF.

J is TRBJ2-5 and V is TRBV15, with 10 bases identical to TRBD2. CDR1 and CDR2 (germline): LNHNV, YYDKDF (reference sequence). The CDR3 extends over 17 amino acids. V was pared by 3 bases and J by 5 bases, with 12 bases of the junction left unmatched. The CDR3: CATSSGLAVLDRETQYF. CDR3 coding DNA: TGTGCCACCAGCAGTGGACTAGCGGTATTGGATAGGGAGACCCAGTACTTC. The full variable domain, its missing parts supplied by reference TRBV15 and TRBJ2-5, is DAMVIQNPRYQVTQFGKPVTLSCSQTLNHNVMYWYQQKSSQAPKLLFHYYDKDFNNEADTPDNFQSRRPNTSFCFLDIRSPGLGDTAMYLCATSSGLAVLDRETQYFGPGTRLLVL.

In its sample, this clone was seen many times. This chain uses TRBV28 with TRBJ1-4; 11 bases map to TRBD1. The CDR3 is 17 amino acids. CDR1 and CDR2 from the germline V gene are MDHEN and SYDVKM. After removal of 3 bases from V and 0 bases from J, the junction contained 3 bases not matched to a gene. The CDR3 here is CASSFLGQGATNEKLFF. Here the CDR3 DNA reads TGTGCCAGCAGTTTCTTGGGACAGGGGGCAACTAATGAAAAACTGTTTTTT.